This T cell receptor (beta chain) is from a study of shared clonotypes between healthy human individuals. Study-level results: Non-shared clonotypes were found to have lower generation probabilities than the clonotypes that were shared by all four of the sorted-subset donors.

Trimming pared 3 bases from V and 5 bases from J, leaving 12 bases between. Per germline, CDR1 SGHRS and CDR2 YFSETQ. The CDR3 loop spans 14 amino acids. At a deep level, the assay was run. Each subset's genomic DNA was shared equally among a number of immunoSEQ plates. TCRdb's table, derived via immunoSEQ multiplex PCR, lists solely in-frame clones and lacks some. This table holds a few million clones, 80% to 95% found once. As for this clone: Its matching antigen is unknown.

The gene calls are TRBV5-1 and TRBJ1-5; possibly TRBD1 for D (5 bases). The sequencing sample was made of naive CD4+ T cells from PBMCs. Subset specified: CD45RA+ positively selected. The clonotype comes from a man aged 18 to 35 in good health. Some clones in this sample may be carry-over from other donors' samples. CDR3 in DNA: TGCGCCAGCAGCTGGGTGGGAGGGGATCAGCCCCAGCATTTT. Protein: CASSWVGGDQPQHF.